A selection of T cell receptor beta chains follows, all from one sample in a study of control samples from healthy donors and cancer patients. TCRdb's table, derived via immunoSEQ multiplex PCR, lists solely in-frame clones and lacks some. This repertoire shows 70,000 to 100,000 clones, approximately 90% found once; its top ten account for 1.5% to 2%. The sequenced sample was PBMCs. Receptors were obtained from a woman in her sixties or seventies with head and neck cancer. The conserved cysteine and the conserved F or W are not part of the CDR3 here.

v_call,j_call,cdr3_aa
TRBV14,TRBJ2-7,ASTRGTGPYEQY
TRBV10-3,TRBJ2-7,AISEFSASYEQY
TRBV9,TRBJ2-7,ASSVVGSSYEQY
TRBV24-1,TRBJ2-7,ATNGGENPYEQY
TRBV2,TRBJ1-6,ASSEVRGAYSPLH
TRBV25-1,TRBJ2-3,ASSVPGLAGRTDTQY
TRBV15,TRBJ2-1,ATSRDVGRDNEQF
TRBV7-8,TRBJ2-3,ASSSGRAQKITDTQY
TRBV19,TRBJ2-7,ASSTGSPPPYEQY
TRBV6-5,TRBJ2-7,ASRRDRETYEQY
TRBV4-3,TRBJ2-1,ASSQGTSGSTAQF
TRBV5-6,TRBJ2-7,ASTGGQGSYEQY
TRBV7-6,TRBJ2-3,ASSLALGSGGTDTQY
TRBV11-3,TRBJ2-2,ASSQRQHTGELF
TRBV6-5,TRBJ1-1,ASSMDPNTEAF
TRBV9,TRBJ2-1,ASSVDPSDHNEQF
TRBV6-5,TRBJ2-1,ASSPGTSTYNEQF
TRBV7-8,TRBJ2-1,ASSLSGSSYNEQF
TRBV29-1,TRBJ1-2,SAAERGYGYT
TRBV6-4,TRBJ2-1,ASSPRASSYNEQF
TRBV7-2,TRBJ2-5,ASSKEETQY
TRBV5-5,TRBJ2-7,ASSFSYEQY
TRBV20-1,TRBJ2-5,SASRGSAQETQY
TRBV18,TRBJ1-3,ASSQGNAGNTIY
TRBV6-2/TRBV6-3,TRBJ1-5,ASSYSNRVGYSNQPQH
TRBV2,TRBJ2-7,ASTLAGGPEVEQY
TRBV5-1,TRBJ2-5,ASSLYSGEETQY
TRBV3-1/TRBV3-2,TRBJ2-5,ASSPPGRYLETQY
TRBV3-1/TRBV3-2,TRBJ2-5,ASSQAPQGVGETQY
TRBV15,TRBJ1-5,ATSRDRTGGGKGNQPQH
TRBV19,TRBJ2-2,ASRKTGGTGELF
TRBV5-6,TRBJ2-5,ASSSNRGGETQY
TRBV12-3/TRBV12-4,TRBJ2-3,ASSHRDYSY
TRBV18,TRBJ2-7,ASSPSGRSYEQY
TRBV5-1,TRBJ1-4,ASSFSGTANEKLF
TRBV18,TRBJ2-2,ASSRDTGELF
TRBV5-4,TRBJ1-1,ASSLESGAPMNTEAF
TRBV9,TRBJ2-5,ASSVGLAGGRETQY
TRBV2,TRBJ2-7,ASSVPREQY
TRBV3-1/TRBV3-2,TRBJ2-7,ASSQDALKMGDPTYEQY
TRBV18,TRBJ1-1,ASSPAGGAENTEAF
TRBV28,TRBJ2-7,ASSTQAVAGEHYEQY